What follows is one T cell receptor beta chain and its context. Which antigen it targets is not known. No base quality information exists; no much larger clone differs at one position. The data were taken from a study of radiation and T cells in renal cell carcinoma (dated by TCRdb to the early 2020s). Study-level background: A total of under 60 samples underwent TCR beta sequencing, made up of approximately 26 tumors and about 27 peripheral blood samples. The final blood draw was performed at 4 weeks after radiation, at the same time as nephrectomy. A total of roughly 4 million unique CDR3 nucleotide sequences, encoding 2,658,974 unique CDR3 amino acid sequences, were found across all 50 or so samples. Beyond this particular receptor, the publication reports: Dynamics of the blood repertoire were not tracked past 4 weeks after treatment. Effects of radiation dose or scheduling on the TCR repertoire could not be addressed with the single-armed trial design. In blood, the top tumor clonotypes increased from baseline to 2 weeks after radiation and then shrank by 4 weeks, which suggests a temporary expansion of tumor-resident clones. No pretreatment tumor biopsies were available, so the baseline intratumoral presence of clonotypes could not be determined.

Following the manufacturer's recommendations, the immunoSEQ kit was used to generate TCR beta libraries from genomic DNA. To prepare libraries, a first multiplex PCR with proprietary primers was run, followed by a second PCR that added unique barcodes, and a bead cleanup was done after each round. A kit-provided positive control reaction and a negative control reaction were included in every sample batch. The final libraries were assessed on an Agilent 4200 TapeStation D1000 ScreenTape, pooled by volume, and quantified by qPCR. Sequencing was performed on an Illumina NextSeq500 using a MidOutput 150-cycle cartridge, with 156 Read1 cycles, 15 Index1 cycles, and the kit custom primers. The pooled library was loaded at approximately 1 pM, with a roughly 20% PhiX control spiked in. Per the source publication's procedure: Vendor-processed data were analyzed in R, with a clonotype defined as all T cells sharing the same CDR3 nucleotide sequence. For clone abundance analyses, frequencies were normalized to the 10,000 most abundant clones per sample. Public T cell clones, which averaged fewer than five per sample, were removed prior to analysis. Tumor-enriched clonotypes and baseline blood-enriched clonotypes were defined as those with an abundance difference of at least 32-fold between compartments. A beta-binomial differential abundance model was applied to find clonotypes that expanded or contracted between blood time points. Tumor-blood repertoire similarity was measured with the Baroni-Urbani and Buser coefficient, and groups were compared using two-tailed Wilcoxon tests in R. TCRdb re-hosts the immuneACCESS table, in-frame sequences only. Its copies lack some clones; in the studies checked, an unresolved V gene accounts for under half of them, and the cause for the rest is not known. The V and J calls and clone size were taken over from that table, and D and trimming were inferred from the DNA. The sample table holds about 76,000 clones, of which 89% were seen once. More than 4.5% of the sample is taken by the ten largest.

The CDR3 holds 11 amino acids from the cysteine to the phenylalanine. Of the read, only the CDR3 DNA is kept; its 33 bases are in frame from base 1. Trimming costs V 6 bases and J 4 bases, and their ends lie 5 bases apart. The germline V gene (reference sequence) supplies CDR1 LNHDA and CDR2 SQIVND. The time point tag for this specimen amounts to: blood 4 weeks post-SBRT, at nephrectomy. The treatment or condition label on this specimen signifies: 15 Gy SBRT to primary tumor, nephrectomy 4 weeks later. The samples were drawn from a clinical trial, where primary renal cell carcinomas were treated with 15 Gy of stereotactic body radiation therapy and then removed by nephrectomy 4 weeks afterward. To track tumor-enriched clonotypes, serial peripheral blood was sampled from radiation-treated patients at baseline and at 2 weeks and 4 weeks after SBRT. Renal cell carcinoma with clear cell pathology was present in all patients. The QIAamp DNA Blood Mini Kit (Qiagen) was used to prepare genomic DNA for TCR sequencing. Samples were included in the analyses only if all quality control checks were passed.

The sequencing here drew on blood, taken from a patient whose treatment included radiotherapy and nephrectomy. The chain employs TRBV19 and TRBJ2-3; a confident D gene designation cannot be given. The source of this sequence is a woman between 65 and 79 years old with renal cell carcinoma. This receptor has the CDR3 CASSASDTQYF. The nucleotide sequence is given as TGTGCCAGTAGCGCCTCAGATACGCAGTATTTT.